This passage covers 12 T cell receptor beta chains from one sample sequenced in a study of T cells in Graves' hyperthyroidism and ophthalmopathy. Researchers took RNA transcripts and amplified the TCR beta CDR3 regions from them. The HTBI primer set served for first-round RT-PCR of the TCR CDR3. TCRdb recomputed calls from the multiplex PCR reads with MiXCR, one row per CDR3 protein. Found here are under 450,000 distinct CDR3 sequences, approximately 15% of them singletons; the top ten hold less than 25%. Source material: blood. The receptors originated from a man aged 25 to 40 with Graves' hyperthyroidism that later progressed to Graves' ophthalmopathy.

This clonotype was found a few times. The chain is built from TRBV18 and TRBJ1-1, with D unresolved. With 0 bases removed from V and 3 bases from J, the gap between germline ends came to 8 bases. Per germline, CDR1 KGHSH and CDR2 LQKENI. This CDR3 contains 14 residues. The DNA of the CDR3 is TGTGCCAGCTCACCACCTCGAGGGTACACTGAAGCTTTCTTT. Translating gives CASSPPRGYTEAFF.

This clonotype was seen a handful of times. This chain joins TRBV15 and TRBJ2-1; 8 positions agree with TRBD1. Per germline, CDR1 LNHNV and CDR2 YYDKDF (reference sequence). The CDR3 length is 16 residues. V shed 4 bases, J shed 6 bases, and the junction held 11 bases outside the gene matches. CDR3 sequence reads: CATSTLDRGMGNEQFF. The CDR3 nucleotides read TGTGCCACCAGCACATTAGACAGGGGAATGGGCAATGAGCAGTTCTTC.

This chain connects TRBV18 to TRBJ1-1, with TRBD1 as a possible D gene (6 bases). CDR1 and CDR2 from the germline V gene are KGHSH and LQKENI. The CDR3 length is 14 residues. V was cut by 5 bases and J by 3 bases, with 13 bases left in between. The CDR3 nucleotides are TGTGCCAGCTCAGCTAGGGGGTGGGACACTGAAGCTTTCTTT. It is translated as CASSARGWDTEAFF. The variable domain in full, completed from reference TRBV18 and TRBJ1-1, reads NAGVMQNPRHLVRRRGQEARLRCSPMKGHSHVYWYRQLPEEGLKFMVYLQKENIIDESGMPKERFSAEFPKEGPSILRIQQVVRGDSAAYFCASSARGWDTEAFFGQGTRLTVV.

The table lists this clonotype with many counts. The rearrangement uses TRBV13 and TRBJ2-7, with TRBD2 identical over 7 bases. This CDR3 has 16 residues. Germline V gives CDR1 PRHDT, CDR2 FYEKMQ (reference sequence). V lost 5 bases to trimming and J lost 0 bases; unmatched junction nucleotides: 10. The DNA for the CDR3 is TGTGCCAGCAGCACCCATAGCGGGCAAAGCTCCTACGAGCAGTACTTC. Translating it yields CASSTHSGQSSYEQYF.

The V gene is TRBV4-1, the J gene TRBJ1-2, with no clear D. Deletions cut 0 bases from V and 7 bases from J, with 9 bases between. The CDR3 totals 13 residues. Per germline, CDR1 MGHRA and CDR2 YSYEKL. CDR3 DNA: TGCGCCAGCAGCCAAGAAGGGCGGCGTGGCTACACCTTC. It translates to CASSQEGRRGYTF.

This clonotype occurred many times. The chain has TRBV2 and TRBJ2-2; D unresolved. Trimming removed 1 base at V and 3 bases at J, with 0 bases between. Germline assignment: CDR1 SNHLY and CDR2 FYNNEI. The CDR3 covers 12 residues. This CDR3 reads CASSEDTGELFF. Here the CDR3 DNA reads TGTGCCAGCAGTGAAGACACCGGGGAGCTGTTTTTT.

The V call is TRBV29-1, the J call TRBJ1-6; no clear D gene. The CDR3 spans 13 residues. CDR1 SQVTM and CDR2 ANQGSEA come from the germline V gene. Trimming stripped 1 base from V and 10 bases from J, with 11 bases between. For the CDR3, the DNA is TGCAGCGTTGAAGCTGTACGGGGATCACCCCTCCACTTT. It is translated as CSVEAVRGSPLHF. The full variable domain, completed using reference TRBV29-1 and TRBJ1-6, is SAVISQKPSRDICQRGTSLTIQCQVDSQVTMMFWYRQQPGQSLTLIATANQGSEATYESGFVIDKFPISRPNLTFSTLTVSNMSPEDSSIYLCSVEAVRGSPLHFGNGTRLTVT.

The table lists this clonotype with a few counts. The chain has TRBV5-1 and TRBJ2-2, with 9 bases lining up with TRBD2. Germline CDR1 reads SGHRS; CDR2 reads YFSETQ. This CDR3 contains 16 residues. V trimming: 3 bases; J trimming: 2 bases; junction bases outside the gene matches: 5. CDR3 sequence: CASSSIAGVNTGELFF. In DNA, the CDR3 is TGCGCCAGCAGCTCTATAGCGGGGGTAAACACCGGGGAGCTGTTTTTT. The full variable domain, with the rest looked up from reference TRBV5-1 and TRBJ2-2, is KAGVTQTPRYLIKTRGQQVTLSCSPISGHRSVSWYQQTPGQGLQFLFEYFSETQRNKGNFPGRFSGRQFSNSRSEMNVSTLELGDSALYLCASSSIAGVNTGELFFGEGSRLTVL.

The chain combines TRBV6-2 or TRBV6-3 with TRBJ2-5; D is possibly TRBD2 (6 bases). The CDR3 loop spans 16 amino acids. CDR1 and CDR2 from the germline V gene are MNHEY and SVGEGT. V dropped 5 bases and J dropped 5 bases, with 21 bases sitting between them. The chain's CDR3 is CASSESESGWRETQYF. DNA for the CDR3: TGTGCCAGCAGTGAGTCGGAAAGCGGGTGGAGGGAGACCCAGTACTTC.

This clonotype was counted at least ten times. The chain is built from TRBV2 and TRBJ2-7; D perhaps matches TRBD1 (7 bases). Germline V CDR1 and CDR2: SNHLY, FYNNEI. This CDR3 region has 12 residues. The V gene lost 11 bases and the J gene lost 2 bases, with 13 bases spanning the gap. The CDR3: CAGGTATYEQYF. The CDR3 DNA reads as TGTGCCGGAGGGACAGCAACCTACGAGCAGTACTTC.

In this sample, this clonotype turned up many times. This chain joins TRBV3-1 and TRBJ1-5; D ambiguous. The CDR3 runs to 12 residues. The V and J ends lost 1 base and 9 bases respectively, with 7 bases between them. The V gene's germline CDR1 is LGHDT and CDR2 YNNKEL (reference sequence). CDR3 bases: TGTGCCAGCAGCCAAGCTGGTAGGCCCCAGCATTTT. Protein: CASSQAGRPQHF.

CDR3 coding DNA: TGTGCCAGCAGCTTCGGGACTAGACTTGAGACCCAGTACTTC. Amino acid sequence: CASSFGTRLETQYF. The rearrangement joins TRBV7-9 to TRBJ2-5; 8 bases match TRBD2. Germline CDR1 reads SEHNR; CDR2 reads FQNEAQ (reference sequence). V lost 3 bases, J lost 5 bases, and 5 bases stayed unmatched. This CDR3 spans 14 amino acids.